This TCR beta chain originates from a study of cytotoxic CD8 clonotypes in ibrutinib-treated CLL. Study-wide context: The patient breakdown showed fewer than twelve relapsed/refractory and around 16 treatment-naive cases, with under 18 IGHV unmutated. Results showed about 25 partial and 2 complete responses; following median about 62 months, roughly 14 remained remitted, approximately twelve advanced. Findings of the study overall: Private clonotypes, not public ones, expanded at ibrutinib response.

Investigators sought sequencing depths of between 1 in 200,000 and 1 in 1 million T cells. Libraries were prepared by immunoSEQ multiplex PCR; TCRdb keeps only in-frame clonotypes and omits some of them. Seen here are 60,000 or so clones, 57% observed once, and the top ten hold approximately 15%. The V end lost 3 bases, the J end lost 7 bases, and 18 bases lay between the germline ends. The germline V gene has CDR1 MNHNS and CDR2 SASEGT. The CDR3 totals 15 residues. This clone was picked up many times. Antigen unknown. The clonotype originates from a human donor with chronic lymphocytic leukemia. This sequence joins TRBV6-1 and TRBJ1-2, with D uncertain. Sequenced here: PBMCs, sampled after 12 months of ibrutinib treatment. The CDR3 region has the DNA TGTGCCAGCAGTGAGCGATCCCTCTCGGGTAGTGGCTACACCTTC. Translating gives CASSERSLSGSGYTF.